This entry lists 13 T cell receptor beta chains sequenced from one sample in a study of Ad26.COV2.S vaccination and SARS-CoV-2 variants. The repertoire was sequenced with immunoSEQ multiplex PCR; TCRdb's copy has only in-frame clones and lacks some. The table records 250,000 or so clones, roughly 89% of them present only once. The treatment: over 15 received Ad26.COV2.S at low or high dose, single or two shots; 5 received placebo; per-sample allocation not given. Samples came from day 63 after the first vaccine or placebo injection. Source: peripheral blood, taken in a trial of Ad26.COV2.S vaccine versus placebo. Source of these receptors: a person between 18 and 60 years old who received the Ad26.COV2.S COVID-19 vaccine or a placebo.

J is TRBJ2-5 and V is TRBV10-2, with 12 bases aligning to TRBD2. The trim removed 4 bases at V and 5 bases at J, leaving 11 bases unmatched. This CDR3 has 17 residues. The germline V gene has CDR1 WSHSY and CDR2 SAAADI. The CDR3 loop is CASSAASGRGTGETQYF. As DNA, the CDR3 is TGCGCCAGCAGTGCGGCTAGCGGGAGGGGAACCGGCGAGACCCAGTACTTC.

The rearrangement uses TRBV4-1 and TRBJ1-4, with D possibly TRBD1 on 5 matching bases. Trimming left V 1 base short and J 0 bases short, with 12 bases between. Per the germline V gene, CDR1 is MGHRA and CDR2 is YSYEKL. This CDR3 spans 17 amino acids. CDR3 sequence (DNA): TGCGCCAGCAGCCAAGGGGACCGATCTGCAACTAATGAAAAACTGTTTTTT. This sequence encodes CASSQGDRSATNEKLFF.

The chain carries TRBV25-1 and TRBJ2-1; 8 bases match TRBD2. The V gene end was trimmed by 8 bases and the J gene end by 3 bases; junction bases not matched to a gene: 12. CDR1 and CDR2 (germline): MGHDK, SYGVNS. This CDR3 spans 16 amino acids. The CDR3 nucleotides are TGTGCCAGCCAAGCAGGTTGGACTAGCATCTACAATGAGCAGTTCTTC. It yields the protein CASQAGWTSIYNEQFF.

This clone turned up a few times. CDR3 in amino acids: CASSSGAVSALAKNIQYF. CDR3 DNA: TGTGCCAGCAGCTCTGGCGCAGTTAGTGCCCTAGCCAAAAACATTCAGTACTTC. The V and J genes are TRBV7-8 and TRBJ2-4; the D is unclear. Trimming removed 4 bases at V and 0 bases at J, with 19 bases between. CDR1 SGHVS and CDR2 FQNEAQ come from the germline V gene. The CDR3 sequence is 18 residues long.

The rearrangement links TRBV19 to TRBJ2-3; D possibly corresponds to TRBD2 (6 bases). Trimming pared 9 bases from V and 2 bases from J, leaving 15 bases between. Looked up from germline, CDR1 is LNHDA and CDR2 is SQIVND (reference sequence). The CDR3 length is 14 residues. CDR3 residues: CASQRGGTTDTQYF. CDR3 DNA: TGTGCCAGCCAACGGGGCGGGACCACAGATACGCAGTATTTT. Full variable domain (rest looked up from reference TRBV19 and TRBJ2-3): DGGITQSPKYLFRKEGQNVTLSCEQNLNHDAMYWYRQDPGQGLRLIYYSQIVNDFQKGDIAEGYSVSREKKESFPLTVTSAQKNPTAFYLCASQRGGTTDTQYFGPGTRLTVL.

V gene TRBV6-5 combines with J gene TRBJ1-2; D remains ambiguous. Germline CDR1 is MNHEY and CDR2 is SVGAGI. V lost 6 bases and J lost 7, with 15 bases in between. This CDR3 has 13 residues. DNA for the CDR3: TGTGCCAGCAGCTACCACGACCGGGGTGGCTACACCTTC. Translation: CASSYHDRGGYTF.

This chain joins TRBV7-9 and TRBJ2-2; 11 bases are shared with TRBD2. The CDR3 sequence is 15 residues long. V lost 4 bases, J lost 5 bases, and 3 bases stayed unmatched. Germline assignment: CDR1 SEHNR and CDR2 FQNEAQ (reference sequence). The chain's CDR3 is CASSSSGGSTGELFF. In nucleotides, the CDR3 is TGTGCCAGCAGCTCTAGCGGGGGGTCAACCGGGGAGCTGTTTTTT.

The genes are TRBV5-6 and TRBJ1-6; tentative D call: TRBD1 (5 bases). CDR1 is SGHDT, CDR2 YYEEEE, per germline. The CDR3 runs 16 residues. V lost 4 bases to trimming and J lost 9 bases, with 20 bases between them. The CDR3 DNA sequence: TGTGCCAGCAGCCCAACCTCGGGACTTTCGACTTCACCCCTCCACTTT. Protein: CASSPTSGLSTSPLHF.

This clone is a singleton in its sample. J is TRBJ2-7 and V is TRBV9; no definite D call. This CDR3 region has 15 residues. Germline V lookup: CDR1 SGDLS, CDR2 YYNGEE. The V gene lost 0 bases and the J gene lost 2 bases, with 12 bases spanning the gap. The CDR3 loop reads CASSVGEYPAYEQYV. CDR3 nucleotides: TGTGCCAGCAGCGTAGGTGAGTACCCTGCCTACGAGCAGTACGTC.

This chain joins TRBV7-2 and TRBJ1-4, with D maybe TRBD1 (5 bases). The germline CDR1 and CDR2 sequences are SGHTA and FQGNSA. V shed 4 bases and J shed 8 bases, with 14 bases lying between them. This CDR3 region has 14 residues. Here the CDR3 DNA reads TGTGCCAGCAGCTCCCCAGGGATGGGCGAAAAACTGTTTTTT. This sequence encodes CASSSPGMGEKLFF.

The V gene is TRBV5-1, the J gene TRBJ2-7; D remains unclear. The CDR3 has 15 amino acids. V lost 4 bases and J 5 bases, leaving 19 bases between the germline ends. Germline V CDR1 and CDR2: SGHRS, YFSETQ. Written as DNA, the CDR3 is TGCGCCAGCAGCATAGACCCCTCCCACGTTAACGAGCAGTACTTC. Translating it yields CASSIDPSHVNEQYF.

The rearrangement links TRBV3-1 (or the pseudogene TRBV3-2) to TRBJ2-1; no clear D. There are 12 residues in the CDR3. V lost 7 bases and J lost 7, with 11 bases in between. Germline CDR1 reads LGHDT; CDR2 reads YNNKEL (reference sequence). The CDR3 here is CASTLGLNEQFF. The CDR3 DNA reads as TGTGCCAGCACATTGGGCCTGAATGAGCAGTTCTTC.

This clone has only one observation. This chain connects TRBV6-2 or TRBV6-3 to TRBJ2-7; D is undetermined. CDR1 is MNHEY, CDR2 SVGEGT, per germline. Trimming removed 2 bases from V and 7 bases from J, with 15 bases in between. The CDR3 is made up of 14 amino acids. As DNA, the CDR3 is TGTGCCAGCAGTTACCCCGGGCCTACCGGGGAGCAGTACTTC. It is translated as CASSYPGPTGEQYF.